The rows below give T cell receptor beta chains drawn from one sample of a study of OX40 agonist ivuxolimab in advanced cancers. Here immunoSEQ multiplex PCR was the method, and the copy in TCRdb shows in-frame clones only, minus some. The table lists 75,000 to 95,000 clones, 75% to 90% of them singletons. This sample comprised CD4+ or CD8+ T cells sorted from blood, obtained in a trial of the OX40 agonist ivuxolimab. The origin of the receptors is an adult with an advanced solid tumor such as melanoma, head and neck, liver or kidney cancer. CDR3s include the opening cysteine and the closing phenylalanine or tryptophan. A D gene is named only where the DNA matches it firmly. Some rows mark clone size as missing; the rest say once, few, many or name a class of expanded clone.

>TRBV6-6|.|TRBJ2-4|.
CASSWRGENIQYF
TGTGCCAGCAGTTGGAGAGGGGAAAACATTCAGTACTTC
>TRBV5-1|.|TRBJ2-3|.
CASSLGGGTDTQYF
TGCGCCAGCAGCTTGGGCGGGGGCACAGATACGCAGTATTTT
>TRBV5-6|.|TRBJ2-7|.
CASSLVDSYEQYF
TGTGCCAGCAGCTTGGTGGACTCCTACGAGCAGTACTTC
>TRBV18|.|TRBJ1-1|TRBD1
CASSRTGELEAFF
TGTGCCAGCTCACGGACAGGGGAACTTGAAGCTTTCTTT
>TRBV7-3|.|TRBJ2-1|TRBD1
CASSLNRGEQFF
TGTGCCAGCAGCCTAAACAGGGGCGAGCAGTTCTTC
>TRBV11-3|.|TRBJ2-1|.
CASSLRSSSRVNEQFF
TGTGCCAGCAGCTTGAGGTCCTCTAGTAGGGTCAATGAGCAGTTCTTC
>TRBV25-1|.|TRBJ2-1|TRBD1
CASSEPGTVGDEQFF
TGTGCCAGCAGTGAACCCGGGACAGTGGGGGATGAGCAGTTCTTC
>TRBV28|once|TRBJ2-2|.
CACSLVTPGELFF
TGTGCCTGCAGTTTGGTAACTCCCGGGGAGCTGTTTTTT
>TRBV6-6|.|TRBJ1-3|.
CASSSGRASGNTIYF
TGTGCCAGCAGTTCGGGGAGGGCCTCTGGAAACACCATATATTTT
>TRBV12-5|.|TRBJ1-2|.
CASGLVLSAGSYGYTF
TGTGCTAGTGGTTTGGTACTTAGCGCAGGAAGCTATGGCTACACCTTC
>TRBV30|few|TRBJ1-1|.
CAWSWDGEAFF
TGTGCCTGGAGTTGGGACGGTGAAGCTTTCTTT
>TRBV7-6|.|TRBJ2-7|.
CASSSDGFSYEQYF
TGTGCCAGCAGCTCGGACGGTTTCTCCTACGAGCAGTACTTC
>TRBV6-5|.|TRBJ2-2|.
CASSYITGELFF
TGTGCCAGCAGTTACATCACCGGGGAGCTGTTTTTT
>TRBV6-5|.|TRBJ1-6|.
CASSYSLNSPLHF
TGTGCCAGCAGTTACTCGCTGAATTCACCCCTCCACTTT
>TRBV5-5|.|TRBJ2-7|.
CASTHRVTGDEQYF
TGTGCCAGCACCCACCGAGTTACGGGCGACGAGCAGTACTTC
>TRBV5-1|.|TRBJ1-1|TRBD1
CASSFLGQGALGDEAFF
TGCGCCAGCAGTTTCCTGGGACAGGGGGCCCTAGGCGATGAAGCTTTCTTT
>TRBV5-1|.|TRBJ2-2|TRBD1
CASSLAEGIVRGPGELFF
TGCGCCAGCAGCTTGGCCGAAGGGATTGTCAGGGGGCCCGGGGAGCTGTTTTTT
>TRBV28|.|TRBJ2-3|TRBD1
CASSSPGTGSGDTQYF
TGTGCCAGCAGTTCCCCCGGGACAGGGTCTGGGGATACGCAGTATTTT
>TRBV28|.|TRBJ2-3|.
CASSLPGTGADTQYF
TGTGCCAGCAGTTTACCGGGGACGGGAGCAGATACGCAGTATTTT
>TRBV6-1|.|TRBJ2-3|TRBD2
CASSERIWLAGKLSTDTQYF
TGTGCCAGCAGTGAAAGAATCTGGCTAGCGGGGAAGCTTAGCACAGATACGCAGTATTTT
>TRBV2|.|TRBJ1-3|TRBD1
CASSGQGAGNTIYF
TGTGCCAGCAGCGGACAGGGGGCCGGAAACACCATATATTTT
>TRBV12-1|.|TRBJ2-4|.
CASSFLSHTDIQYF
TGTGCCAGCAGCTTTTTGTCCCACACGGACATTCAGTACTTC
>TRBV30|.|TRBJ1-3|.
CAWTFDRSGNTIYF
TGTGCCTGGACCTTTGACCGCTCTGGAAACACCATATATTTT
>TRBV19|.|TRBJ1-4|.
CASSEYEKLFF
TGTGCCAGTAGTGAATATGAAAAACTGTTTTTT
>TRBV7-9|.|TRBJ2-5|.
CASSTRRPSQETQYF
TGTGCCAGCAGTACCAGGAGGCCCAGCCAAGAGACCCAGTACTTC
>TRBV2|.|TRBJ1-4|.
CASSVSAVLLKLFF
TGTGCCAGCAGTGTCTCGGCTGTTTTGCTAAAACTGTTTTTT
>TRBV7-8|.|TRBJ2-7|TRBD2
CASSIGAGGEQYF
TGTGCCAGCAGCATCGGAGCCGGGGGGGAGCAGTACTTC
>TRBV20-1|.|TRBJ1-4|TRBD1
CSARVRDRVIF
TGCAGTGCTAGAGTCCGGGACAGGGTGATTTTT
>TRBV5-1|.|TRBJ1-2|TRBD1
CASSSIPGQGAKGYTF
TGCGCCAGCAGCTCCATACCGGGACAGGGGGCGAAGGGCTACACCTTC
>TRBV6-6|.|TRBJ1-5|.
CASSPGTNQPQHF
TGTGCCAGCAGCCCCGGGACAAATCAGCCCCAGCATTTT
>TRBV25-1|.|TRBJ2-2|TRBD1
CASVSRDRDTGELFF
TGTGCCAGCGTAAGCCGGGACAGGGACACCGGGGAGCTGTTTTTT
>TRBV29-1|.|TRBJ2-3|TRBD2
CSVEDERGSTDTQYF
TGCAGCGTTGAAGATGAGCGGGGGAGCACAGATACGCAGTATTTT
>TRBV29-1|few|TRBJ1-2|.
CSVEGNYGYTF
TGCAGCGTTGAGGGGAACTATGGCTACACCTTC
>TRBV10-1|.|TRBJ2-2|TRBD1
CASSEVSGQGVTGELFF
TGCGCCAGCAGTGAGGTTTCGGGACAGGGAGTCACCGGGGAGCTGTTTTTT
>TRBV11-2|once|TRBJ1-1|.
CASSLQRTDDAFF
TGTGCCAGCAGCTTACAACGGACCGATGATGCTTTCTTT
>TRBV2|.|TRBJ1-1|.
CASSELSGTGTEAFF
TGTGCCAGCAGTGAACTCTCGGGAACGGGGACTGAAGCTTTCTTT
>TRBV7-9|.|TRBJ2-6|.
CASSPRIGAGANVLTF
TGTGCCAGCAGCCCTAGGATAGGGGCTGGGGCCAACGTCCTGACTTTC
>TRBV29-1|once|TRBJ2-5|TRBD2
CSVGSPRGVLPETQYF
TGCAGCGTTGGCAGCCCGCGGGGGGTGCTCCCTGAGACCCAGTACTTC
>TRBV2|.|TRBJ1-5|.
CASSEQGPNQPQHF
TGTGCCAGCAGTGAGCAGGGACCCAATCAGCCCCAGCATTTT
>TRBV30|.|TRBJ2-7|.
CAWSVNRRHPEQYF
TGTGCCTGGAGTGTTAACAGGAGGCACCCCGAGCAGTACTTC
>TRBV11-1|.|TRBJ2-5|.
CASSRYRRPGTQYF
TGTGCCAGCAGCCGCTATCGCAGACCGGGGACCCAGTACTTC
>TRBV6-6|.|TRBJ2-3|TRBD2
CASSYSLAGRSFF
TGTGCCAGCAGTTACTCCCTAGCGGGAAGATCCTTTTTT
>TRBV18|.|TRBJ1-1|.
CASSPRTDTEAFF
TGTGCCAGCTCACCGCGGACAGACACTGAAGCTTTCTTT
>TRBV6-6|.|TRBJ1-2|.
CASSYSGGDGYTF
TGTGCCAGCAGTTACTCCGGGGGTGACGGCTACACCTTC
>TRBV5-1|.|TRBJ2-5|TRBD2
CASSLVAGGQETQYF
TGCGCCAGCAGCTTGGTTGCGGGGGGGCAAGAGACCCAGTACTTC
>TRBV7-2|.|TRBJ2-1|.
CASSLVWSQQFF
TGTGCCAGCAGCTTAGTTTGGTCCCAGCAGTTCTTC
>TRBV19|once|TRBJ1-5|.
CASSIPANQPQHF
TGTGCCAGTAGTATCCCGGCCAATCAGCCCCAGCATTTT
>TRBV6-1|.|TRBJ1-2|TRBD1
CASRNRGGYTF
TGTGCCAGCAGAAACAGGGGTGGCTACACCTTC
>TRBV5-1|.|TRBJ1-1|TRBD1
CASSALGRQGNTEAFF
TGCGCCAGCAGTGCACTCGGCCGACAGGGGAACACTGAAGCTTTCTTT
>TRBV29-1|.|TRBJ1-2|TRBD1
CSADRSFDGYTF
TGCAGCGCGGACAGGAGCTTCGATGGCTACACCTTC
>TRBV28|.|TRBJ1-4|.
CASSFPGLGNEKLFF
TGTGCCAGCAGTTTCCCGGGACTGGGGAATGAAAAACTGTTTTTT
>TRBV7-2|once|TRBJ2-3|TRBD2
CASSLGAGAGTDTQYF
TGTGCCAGCAGCTTAGGAGCGGGAGCGGGGACAGATACGCAGTATTTT
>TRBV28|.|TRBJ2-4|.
CASSSKRGRRNIQYF
TGTGCCAGCAGTTCTAAACGGGGGCGAAGAAACATTCAGTACTTC
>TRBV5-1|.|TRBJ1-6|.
CASSLGQGSYNSPLHF
TGCGCCAGCAGCTTGGGTCAGGGTTCCTATAATTCACCCCTCCACTTT
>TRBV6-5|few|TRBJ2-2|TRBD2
CASGTSGDGSGELFF
TGTGCCAGCGGGACTAGCGGGGATGGGTCCGGGGAGCTGTTTTTT
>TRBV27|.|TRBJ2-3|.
CASSAYRGISGDYTDTQYF
TGTGCCAGCAGTGCCTATCGGGGGATTAGCGGAGATTACACAGATACGCAGTATTTT
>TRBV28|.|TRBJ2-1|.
CASCGTGIAGGFWNEQFF
TGTGCCAGCTGTGGGACAGGGATAGCGGGAGGTTTTTGGAATGAGCAGTTCTTC